The T cell receptor beta chain described here comes from a study of blood T cell repertoires in COVID-19. Study context: Sites in the United States, Italy and Spain provided acute and convalescent COVID-19 samples. PBMCs, B-cell-depleted T cells, or T cells provided the cDNA or gDNA that made up the material.

The authors' processing: Estimates of nucleated cell counts were drawn from the amplification of reference gene primers. Here immunoSEQ multiplex PCR was the method, and the copy in TCRdb shows in-frame clones only, minus some. V, J and clone size derive from that table, while D and trimming were established from the DNA sequence. The table has around 400,000 clones, approximately 89% seen once. Seattle researchers signed up patients amid active infection and tracked them longitudinally. Trimming cost V 0 bases and J 0 bases, with 11 bases left between them. Germline CDR1 and CDR2: SGHDT and YYEEEE. The CDR3 has 16 amino acids.

Input material: peripheral blood. J is TRBJ2-3 and V is TRBV5-6; unclear D gene. This sequence originates from a woman in her sixties or seventies with COVID-19, enrolled during active disease. The CDR3 here is CASSLGRITSTDTQYF. CDR3 coding DNA: TGTGCCAGCAGCTTGGGGCGGATCACTAGCACAGATACGCAGTATTTT.